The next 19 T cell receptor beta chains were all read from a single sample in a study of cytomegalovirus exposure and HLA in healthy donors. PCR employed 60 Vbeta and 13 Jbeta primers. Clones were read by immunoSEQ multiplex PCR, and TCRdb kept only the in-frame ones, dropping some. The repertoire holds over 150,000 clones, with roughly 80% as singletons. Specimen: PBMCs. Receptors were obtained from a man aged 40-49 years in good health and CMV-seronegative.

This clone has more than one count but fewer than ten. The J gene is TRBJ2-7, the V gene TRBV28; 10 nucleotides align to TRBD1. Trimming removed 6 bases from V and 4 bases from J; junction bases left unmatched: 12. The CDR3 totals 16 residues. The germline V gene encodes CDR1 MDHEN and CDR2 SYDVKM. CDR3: CASSRRRDRGVYEQYF. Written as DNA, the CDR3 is TGTGCCAGCAGCCGGAGACGGGACAGGGGAGTGTACGAGCAGTACTTC.

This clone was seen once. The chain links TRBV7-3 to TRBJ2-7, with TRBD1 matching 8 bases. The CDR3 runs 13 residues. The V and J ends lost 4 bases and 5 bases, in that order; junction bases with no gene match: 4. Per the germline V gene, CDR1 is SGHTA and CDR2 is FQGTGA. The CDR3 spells CASSSDRGNEQYF. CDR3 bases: TGTGCCAGCAGCTCCGACAGGGGCAACGAGCAGTACTTC.

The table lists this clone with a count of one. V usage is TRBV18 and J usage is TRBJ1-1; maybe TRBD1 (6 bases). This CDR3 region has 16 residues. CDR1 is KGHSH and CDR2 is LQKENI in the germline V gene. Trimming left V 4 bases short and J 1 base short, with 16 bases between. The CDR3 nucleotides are TGTGCCAGCTCACTGACCGCAGGGGCCCAGAACACTGAAGCTTTCTTT. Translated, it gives CASSLTAGAQNTEAFF.

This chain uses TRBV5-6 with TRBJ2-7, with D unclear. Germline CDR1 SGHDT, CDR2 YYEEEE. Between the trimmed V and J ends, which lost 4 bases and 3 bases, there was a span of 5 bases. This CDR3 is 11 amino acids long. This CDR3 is CASSLGYEQYF. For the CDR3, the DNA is TGTGCCAGCAGCCTAGGCTACGAGCAGTACTTC.

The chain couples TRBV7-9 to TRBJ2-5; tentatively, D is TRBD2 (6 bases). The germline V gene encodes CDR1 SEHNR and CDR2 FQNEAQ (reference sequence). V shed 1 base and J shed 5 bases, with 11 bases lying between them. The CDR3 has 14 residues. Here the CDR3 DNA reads TGTGCCAGCAGCTTAGGACTAGGCTGGGAGACCCAGTACTTC. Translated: CASSLGLGWETQYF.

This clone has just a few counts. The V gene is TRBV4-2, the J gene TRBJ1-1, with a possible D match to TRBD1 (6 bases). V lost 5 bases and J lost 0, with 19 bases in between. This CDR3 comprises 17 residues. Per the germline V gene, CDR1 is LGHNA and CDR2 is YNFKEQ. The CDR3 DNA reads TGTGCCAGCAGCTCCCCCCAACGACAGGATCTGAACACTGAAGCTTTCTTT. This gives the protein CASSSPQRQDLNTEAFF.

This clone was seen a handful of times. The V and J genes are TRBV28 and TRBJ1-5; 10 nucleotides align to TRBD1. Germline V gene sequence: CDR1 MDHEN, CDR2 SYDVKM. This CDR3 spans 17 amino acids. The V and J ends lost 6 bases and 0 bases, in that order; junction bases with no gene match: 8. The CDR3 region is CASRSGQGPYSNQPQHF. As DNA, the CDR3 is TGTGCCAGCAGGTCGGGACAGGGGCCCTATAGCAATCAGCCCCAGCATTTT.

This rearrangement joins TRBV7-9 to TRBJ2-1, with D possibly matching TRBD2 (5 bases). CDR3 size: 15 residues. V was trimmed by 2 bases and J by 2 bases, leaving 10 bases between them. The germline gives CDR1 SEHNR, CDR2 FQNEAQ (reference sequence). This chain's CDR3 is CASSLRRGPYNEQFF. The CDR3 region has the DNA TGTGCCAGCAGCTTAAGGCGAGGGCCCTACAATGAGCAGTTCTTC. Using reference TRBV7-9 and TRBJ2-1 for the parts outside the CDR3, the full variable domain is DTGVSQNPRHKITKRGQNVTFRCDPISEHNRLYWYRQTLGQGPEFLTYFQNEAQLEKSRLLSDRFSAERPKGSFSTLEIQRTEQGDSAMYLCASSLRRGPYNEQFFGPGTRLTVL.

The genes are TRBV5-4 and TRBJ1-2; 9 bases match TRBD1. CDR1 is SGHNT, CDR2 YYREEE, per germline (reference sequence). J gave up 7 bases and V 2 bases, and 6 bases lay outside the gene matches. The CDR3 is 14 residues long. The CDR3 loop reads CASSLGDRELGYTF. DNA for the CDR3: TGTGCCAGCAGCTTAGGGGACAGGGAACTTGGCTACACCTTC.

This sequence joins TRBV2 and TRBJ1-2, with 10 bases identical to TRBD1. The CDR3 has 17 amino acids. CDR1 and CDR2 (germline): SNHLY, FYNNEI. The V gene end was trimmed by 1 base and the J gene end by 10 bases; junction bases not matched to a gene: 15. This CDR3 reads CASSEVPAGTGVFDYTF. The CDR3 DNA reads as TGTGCCAGCAGTGAAGTCCCAGCCGGGACAGGGGTATTTGACTACACCTTC.

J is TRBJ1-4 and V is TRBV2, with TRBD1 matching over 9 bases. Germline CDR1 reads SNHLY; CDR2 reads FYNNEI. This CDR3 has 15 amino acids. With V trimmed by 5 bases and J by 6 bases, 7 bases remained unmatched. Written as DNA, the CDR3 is TGTGCCAGCAGTTTTACAGGGGGCTCGGATGAAAAACTGTTTTTT. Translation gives CASSFTGGSDEKLFF.

CDR3: CASNTGAQPLNSPLHF. For the CDR3, the DNA is TGTGCCAGCAACACAGGGGCCCAGCCCCTTAATTCACCCCTCCACTTT. The chain joins TRBV6-6 to TRBJ1-6; 7 nucleotides agree with TRBD1. Germline CDR1 MNHNY, CDR2 SVGAGI (reference sequence). Trimming removed 7 bases from V and 6 bases from J; junction bases left unmatched: 12. The CDR3 consists of 16 residues.

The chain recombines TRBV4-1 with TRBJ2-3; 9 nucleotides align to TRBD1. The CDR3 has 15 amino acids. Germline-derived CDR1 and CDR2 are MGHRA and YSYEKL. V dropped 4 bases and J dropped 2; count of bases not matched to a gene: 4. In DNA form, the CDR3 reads TGCGCCAGCAGCCCTTGGACAGGGGCCACAGATACGCAGTATTTT. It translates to CASSPWTGATDTQYF.

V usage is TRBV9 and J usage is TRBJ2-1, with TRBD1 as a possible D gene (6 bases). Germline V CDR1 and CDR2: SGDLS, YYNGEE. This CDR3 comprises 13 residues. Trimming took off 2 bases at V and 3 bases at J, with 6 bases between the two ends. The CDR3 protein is CASSVDSYNEQFF. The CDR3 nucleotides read TGTGCCAGCAGCGTGGACAGCTACAATGAGCAGTTCTTC.

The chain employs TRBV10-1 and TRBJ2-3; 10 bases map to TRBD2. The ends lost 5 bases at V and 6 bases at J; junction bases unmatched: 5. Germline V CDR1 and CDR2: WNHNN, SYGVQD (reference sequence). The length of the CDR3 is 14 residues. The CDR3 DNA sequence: TGCGCCAGCAGTCCTGGGACTAGCGTTGATACGCAGTATTTT. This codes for CASSPGTSVDTQYF.

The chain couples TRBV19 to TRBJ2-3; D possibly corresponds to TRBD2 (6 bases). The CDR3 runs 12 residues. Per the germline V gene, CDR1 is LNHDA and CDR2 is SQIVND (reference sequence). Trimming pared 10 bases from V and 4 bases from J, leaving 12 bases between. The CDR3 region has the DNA TGTGCCACCGATGGGGGGTCAGATACGCAGTATTTT. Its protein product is CATDGGSDTQYF.

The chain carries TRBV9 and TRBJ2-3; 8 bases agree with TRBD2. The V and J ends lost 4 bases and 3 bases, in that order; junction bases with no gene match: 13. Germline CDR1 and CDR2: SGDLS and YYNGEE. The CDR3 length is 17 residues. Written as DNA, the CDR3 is TGTGCCAGCAGCCTCATGTCGGTAGCGGGGCGGACAGATACGCAGTATTTT. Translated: CASSLMSVAGRTDTQYF.

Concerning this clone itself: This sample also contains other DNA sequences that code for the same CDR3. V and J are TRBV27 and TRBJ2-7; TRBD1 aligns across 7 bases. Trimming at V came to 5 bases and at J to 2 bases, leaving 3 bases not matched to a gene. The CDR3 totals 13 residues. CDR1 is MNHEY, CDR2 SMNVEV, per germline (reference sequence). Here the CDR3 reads CASSLGTAYEQYF. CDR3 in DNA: TGTGCCAGCAGTCTCGGGACAGCCTACGAGCAGTACTTC.

This chain's CDR3 is CASSGTGQGFVSQYF. The CDR3 DNA reads as TGTGCCAGCAGCGGGACCGGACAGGGCTTTGTTTCGCAGTATTTT. V usage is TRBV5-6 and J usage is TRBJ2-3; 8 nucleotides align to TRBD1. This CDR3 is built from 15 residues. V lost 4 bases, J lost 10 bases, and 14 bases stayed unmatched. CDR1 is SGHDT, CDR2 YYEEEE, per germline.